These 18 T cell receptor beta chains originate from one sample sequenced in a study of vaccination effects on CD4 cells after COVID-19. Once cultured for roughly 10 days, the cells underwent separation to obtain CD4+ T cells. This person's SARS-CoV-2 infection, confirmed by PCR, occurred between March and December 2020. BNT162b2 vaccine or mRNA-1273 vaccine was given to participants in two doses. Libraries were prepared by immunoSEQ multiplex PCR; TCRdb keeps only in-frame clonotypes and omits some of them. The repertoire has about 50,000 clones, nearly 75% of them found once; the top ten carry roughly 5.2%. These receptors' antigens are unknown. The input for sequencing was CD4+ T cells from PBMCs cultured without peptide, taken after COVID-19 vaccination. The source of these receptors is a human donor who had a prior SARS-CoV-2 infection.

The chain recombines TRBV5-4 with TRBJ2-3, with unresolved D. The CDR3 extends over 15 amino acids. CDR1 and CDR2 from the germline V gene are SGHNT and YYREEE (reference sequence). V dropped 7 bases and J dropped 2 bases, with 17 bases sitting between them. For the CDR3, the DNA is TGTGCCAGCGGATCCCGTATGCGGTCCACAGATACGCAGTATTTT. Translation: CASGSRMRSTDTQYF.

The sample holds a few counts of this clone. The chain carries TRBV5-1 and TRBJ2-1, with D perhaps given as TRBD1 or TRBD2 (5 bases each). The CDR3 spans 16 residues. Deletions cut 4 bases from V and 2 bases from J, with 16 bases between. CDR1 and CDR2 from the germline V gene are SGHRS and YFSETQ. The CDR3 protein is CASSPAPGTAYNEQFF. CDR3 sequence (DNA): TGCGCCAGCAGCCCAGCACCCGGGACGGCCTACAATGAGCAGTTCTTC.

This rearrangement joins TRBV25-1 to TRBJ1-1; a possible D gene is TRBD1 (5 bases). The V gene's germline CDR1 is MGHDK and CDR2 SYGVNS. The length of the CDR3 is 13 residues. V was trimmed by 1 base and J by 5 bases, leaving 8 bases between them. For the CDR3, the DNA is TGTGCCAGCAGTGAATTTGGGGGTACTGAAGCTTTCTTT. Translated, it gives CASSEFGGTEAFF.

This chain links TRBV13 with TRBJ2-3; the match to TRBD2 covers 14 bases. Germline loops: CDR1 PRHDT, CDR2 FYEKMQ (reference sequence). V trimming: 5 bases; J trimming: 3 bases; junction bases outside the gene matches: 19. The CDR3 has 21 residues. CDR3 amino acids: CASSATSGGGTIIESTDTQYF. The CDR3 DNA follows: TGTGCCAGCAGCGCGACTAGCGGGGGGGGGACGATTATTGAGAGTACAGATACGCAGTATTTT.

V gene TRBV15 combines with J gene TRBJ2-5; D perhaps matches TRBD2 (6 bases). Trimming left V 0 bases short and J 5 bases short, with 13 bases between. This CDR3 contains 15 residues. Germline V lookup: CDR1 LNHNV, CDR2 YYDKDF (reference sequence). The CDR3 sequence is CATSRDLGGAETQYF. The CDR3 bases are TGTGCCACCAGCAGAGATTTAGGAGGGGCTGAGACCCAGTACTTC.

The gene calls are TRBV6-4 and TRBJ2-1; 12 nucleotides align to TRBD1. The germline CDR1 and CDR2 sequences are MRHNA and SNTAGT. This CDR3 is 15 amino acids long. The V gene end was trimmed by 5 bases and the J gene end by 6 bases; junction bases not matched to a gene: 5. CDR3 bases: TGTGCCAGCAGTCCGGGACAGGGGGCCGCCAATGAGCAGTTCTTC. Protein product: CASSPGQGAANEQFF.

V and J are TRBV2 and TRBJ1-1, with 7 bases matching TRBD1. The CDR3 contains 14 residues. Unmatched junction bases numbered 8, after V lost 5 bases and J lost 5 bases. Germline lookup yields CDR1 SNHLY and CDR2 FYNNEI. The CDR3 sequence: CASSTYRGGTEAFF. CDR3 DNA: TGTGCCAGCAGTACCTACAGGGGTGGTACTGAAGCTTTCTTT.

The CDR3 region is CASSPGGSGANVLTF. The CDR3 DNA follows: TGTGCCAGCAGCCCCGGGGGTTCTGGGGCCAACGTCCTGACTTTC. The chain couples TRBV7-9 to TRBJ2-6, with a possible D match to TRBD2 (6 bases). In germline, CDR1 is SEHNR, CDR2 FQNEAQ (reference sequence). V was clipped by 5 bases and J by 1 base, with 9 bases between them. The CDR3 covers 15 residues.

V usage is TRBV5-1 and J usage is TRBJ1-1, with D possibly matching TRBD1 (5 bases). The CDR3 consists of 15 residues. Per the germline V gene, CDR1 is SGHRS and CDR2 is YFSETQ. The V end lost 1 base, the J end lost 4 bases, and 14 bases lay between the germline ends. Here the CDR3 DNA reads TGCGCCAGCAGCTTGTTCCCTGCCGGGGGCACTGAAGCTTTCTTT. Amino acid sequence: CASSLFPAGGTEAFF. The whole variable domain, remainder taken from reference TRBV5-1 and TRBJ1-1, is KAGVTQTPRYLIKTRGQQVTLSCSPISGHRSVSWYQQTPGQGLQFLFEYFSETQRNKGNFPGRFSGRQFSNSRSEMNVSTLELGDSALYLCASSLFPAGGTEAFFGQGTRLTVV.

CDR3 sequence reads: CASSDRVGRAEQFF. CDR3 coding DNA: TGTGCCAGCAGTGACCGTGTGGGCAGGGCTGAGCAGTTCTTC. The chain combines TRBV2 with TRBJ2-1; tentative D call: TRBD1 (5 bases). Germline CDR1 reads SNHLY; CDR2 reads FYNNEI. The germline V and J ends were trimmed by 3 bases and 9 bases, with 15 bases remaining between them. This CDR3 has 14 amino acids.

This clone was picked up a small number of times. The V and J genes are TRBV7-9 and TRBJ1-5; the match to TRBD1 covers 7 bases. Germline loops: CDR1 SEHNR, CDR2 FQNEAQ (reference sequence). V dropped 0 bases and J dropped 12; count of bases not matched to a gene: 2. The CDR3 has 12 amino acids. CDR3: CASSLATGRQHF. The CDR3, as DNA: TGTGCCAGCAGCTTAGCGACAGGGCGCCAGCATTTT.

The CDR3 region is CASSPQTGATYEQYF. CDR3 bases: TGTGCCAGCTCACCACAGACAGGGGCGACCTACGAGCAGTACTTC. The V and J genes are TRBV18 and TRBJ2-7, with TRBD1 matching 8 bases. J lost 2 bases, V lost 1 base, and 4 bases had no gene match. Germline lookup yields CDR1 KGHSH and CDR2 LQKENI. This CDR3 spans 15 amino acids.

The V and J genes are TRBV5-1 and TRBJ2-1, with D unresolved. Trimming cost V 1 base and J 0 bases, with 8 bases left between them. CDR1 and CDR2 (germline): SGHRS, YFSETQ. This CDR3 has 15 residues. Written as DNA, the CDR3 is TGCGCCAGCAGCTTGCTCTCGAGCTCCTACAATGAGCAGTTCTTC. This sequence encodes CASSLLSSSYNEQFF.

CDR3 nucleotide sequence: TGTGCCAGCACGGTAGCGGGGCGATCAGATACGCAGTATTTT. Translated: CASTVAGRSDTQYF. V and J are TRBV6-5 and TRBJ2-3; 8 positions agree with TRBD2. The CDR3 has 14 amino acids. V lost 7 bases to trimming and J lost 4 bases; unmatched junction nucleotides: 7. Germline lookup yields CDR1 MNHEY and CDR2 SVGAGI.

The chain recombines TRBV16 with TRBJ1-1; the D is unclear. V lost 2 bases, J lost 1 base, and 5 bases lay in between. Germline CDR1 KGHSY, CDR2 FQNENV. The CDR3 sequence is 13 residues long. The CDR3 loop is CASSQQANTEAFF. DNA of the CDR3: TGTGCCAGCAGCCAACAGGCGAACACTGAAGCTTTCTTT.

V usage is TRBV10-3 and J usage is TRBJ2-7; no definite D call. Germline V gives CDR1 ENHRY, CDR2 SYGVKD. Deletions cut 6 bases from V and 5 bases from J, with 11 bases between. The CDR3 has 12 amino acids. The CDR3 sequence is CAIRAHDDEQYF. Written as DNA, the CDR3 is TGTGCCATCAGGGCTCATGACGACGAGCAGTACTTC.

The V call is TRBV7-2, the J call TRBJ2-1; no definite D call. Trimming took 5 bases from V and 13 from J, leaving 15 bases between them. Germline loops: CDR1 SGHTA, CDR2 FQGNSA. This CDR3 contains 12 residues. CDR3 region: CASSPYNQDQFF. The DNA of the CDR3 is TGTGCCAGCAGCCCTTATAATCAGGATCAGTTCTTC. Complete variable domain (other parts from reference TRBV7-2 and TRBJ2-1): GAGVSQSPSNKVTEKGKDVELRCDPISGHTALYWYRQSLGQGLEFLIYFQGNSAPDKSGLPSDRFSAERTGGSVSTLTIQRTQQEDSAVYLCASSPYNQDQFFGPGTRLTVL.

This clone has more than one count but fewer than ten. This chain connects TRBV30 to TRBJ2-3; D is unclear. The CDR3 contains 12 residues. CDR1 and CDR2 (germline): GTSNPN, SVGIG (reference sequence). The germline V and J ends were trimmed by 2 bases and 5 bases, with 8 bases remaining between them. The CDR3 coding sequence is TGTGCCTGGAGTACCATGGGAGATACGCAGTATTTT. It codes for CAWSTMGDTQYF.